This T cell receptor beta chain emerged from a study of T cells after yellow fever vaccination. This clonotype was seen many times. TCRdb fed the 5' RACE reads into MiXCR, producing one record per CDR3 protein. The profile shows approximately 250,000 distinct CDR3 sequences, approximately 3.6% of them singletons. The sequence was obtained from a man between 18 and 35 years old who received the YFV17D yellow fever vaccine. The sample in question was PBMCs, obtained 15 days after the yellow fever booster vaccination.

As DNA, the CDR3 is TGTGCCAGCAGTTATGGGACAGGGGAGGGCACAGATACGCAGTATTTT. This codes for CASSYGTGEGTDTQYF. The chain combines TRBV6-5 with TRBJ2-3, with 10 bases matching TRBD1. J was trimmed by 1 base and V by 3 bases; bases with no gene match: 4. The CDR3 runs to 16 residues. Germline CDR1 reads MNHEY; CDR2 reads SVGAGI.